The rows below give T cell receptor beta chains drawn from one sample of a study of blood T cell repertoires in COVID-19. Assay: immunoSEQ multiplex PCR; the TCRdb copy retains only in-frame clones and omits some. The repertoire holds 100,000 to 130,000 clones, with more than 80% as singletons. The sample consisted of peripheral blood. The receptors originated from a man in his forties or fifties with active or convalescent COVID-19. CDR3s include the opening cysteine and the closing phenylalanine or tryptophan. The D gene is left open where the match is weak. Size values are once, few and many counts, or a class for expanded clones, and some rows have none.

J,D,V,size,DNA,CDR3
TRBJ1-2,.,TRBV11-2,.,TGTGCCAGCAACTCGTTACGGAACTCCCCGGCGGACTATGGCTACACCTTC,CASNSLRNSPADYGYTF
TRBJ2-1,TRBD1,TRBV28,once,TGTGCCAGCAGTCCCGGAACCGGACAGGTTAACTACAATGAGCAGTTCTTC,CASSPGTGQVNYNEQFF
TRBJ1-2,TRBD1,TRBV18,.,TGTGCCAGCTCACTCGGCGACCGGACAGGCGATGGCTACACCTTC,CASSLGDRTGDGYTF
TRBJ1-3,.,TRBV5-4,.,TGTGCCAGCAGCTTGGACTTATCCCCTGGAAACACCATATATTTT,CASSLDLSPGNTIYF
TRBJ2-5,TRBD2,TRBV3-1/TRBV3-2,.,TGTGCCAGCAGCCGTACTAGCGCGACGTTTCAAGAGACCCAGTACTTC,CASSRTSATFQETQYF
TRBJ2-5,.,TRBV20-1,.,TGCAGTGCTGAGCGGATGGAGACCCAGTACTTC,CSAERMETQYF
TRBJ1-5,TRBD1,TRBV19,.,TGTGCCAGTAGCCGCCGGCCAGGGGGCCAGAATCAGCCCCAGCATTTT,CASSRRPGGQNQPQHF
TRBJ2-1,.,TRBV6-2/TRBV6-3,.,TGTGCCACCAACCCGTACGAGGGTAGGGAGCAGTTCTTC,CATNPYEGREQFF
TRBJ2-1,.,TRBV28,few,TGTGCCAGCATGGGAGGAGGGAATGAGCAGTTCTTC,CASMGGGNEQFF
TRBJ1-1,.,TRBV6-2/TRBV6-3,.,TGTGCCAGCAGTTTCACAGGGATGAACACTGAAGCTTTCTTT,CASSFTGMNTEAFF
TRBJ2-7,TRBD2,TRBV28,.,TGTGCCAGCAGTTCCATCCGGACTAGCGGTGCCTACGAGCAGTACTTC,CASSSIRTSGAYEQYF
TRBJ1-1,.,TRBV30,.,TGTGCCTGGAGCACAGGGACGGGTTTGAACACTGAAGCTTTCTTT,CAWSTGTGLNTEAFF
TRBJ1-3,.,TRBV29-1,.,TGCAGCGTTCACGAAGGGGCTGGAAACACCATATATTTT,CSVHEGAGNTIYF
TRBJ2-4,TRBD1,TRBV4-1,.,TGCGCCAGCAGCCGACGGTTGGGACAGTGGGATCTAGCCAAAAACATTCAGTACTTC,CASSRRLGQWDLAKNIQYF
TRBJ2-3,TRBD2,TRBV27,once,TGTGCCAGCAGTTTGGTCGGGGGGACTAGCACAGATACGCAGTATTTT,CASSLVGGTSTDTQYF
TRBJ1-2,TRBD1,TRBV5-4,.,TGTGCCAGCAGCTGGGGGGACAGGAACAGTAACTATGGCTACACCTTC,CASSWGDRNSNYGYTF
TRBJ1-4,TRBD1,TRBV7-2,.,TGTGCCAGCAGCCTGACAGGGGAACTGTTTTTT,CASSLTGELFF
TRBJ2-1,.,TRBV24-1,.,TGTGCCACCAGTGCAGGGCTCGGGTTCATCCACAATGAGCAGTTCTTC,CATSAGLGFIHNEQFF
TRBJ2-1,TRBD2,TRBV27,once,TGTGCCAGCGGTAAACTAGCGGGAGGGGAGGATGAGCAGTTCTTC,CASGKLAGGEDEQFF
TRBJ2-1,.,TRBV29-1,once,TGCAGCGTTGGCGAGTACAATGAGCAGTTCTTC,CSVGEYNEQFF
TRBJ2-1,.,TRBV11-2,once,TGTGCCAGCAGCCTCAGACTAGGCTCTGAGCAGTTCTTC,CASSLRLGSEQFF
TRBJ2-1,.,TRBV6-5,.,TGTGCCAGCAGCCCCCCCGGGTCGCTATACAATGAGCAGTTCTTC,CASSPPGSLYNEQFF
TRBJ2-1,TRBD2,TRBV27,.,TGTGCCACCATTTCTCTAGCGGGAGGGGGGCCCTCCTACAATGAGCAGTTCTTC,CATISLAGGGPSYNEQFF
TRBJ2-7,.,TRBV28,once,TGTGCCAGCAGTTTAGGCCCAGGAGAGGGCTACGAGCAGTACTTC,CASSLGPGEGYEQYF
TRBJ2-5,TRBD1,TRBV30,.,TGTGCCTGGAGTGTACATAGGGGGCAGGGTGAAGAGACCCAGTACTTC,CAWSVHRGQGEETQYF
TRBJ1-4,.,TRBV28,.,TGTGCCAGCACCCCTAGCGGGATTAATCTGTTTTTT,CASTPSGINLFF
TRBJ2-7,TRBD1,TRBV5-1,.,TGCGCCAGCAGCTTGGCGGGACAGGGGGCCTACGAGCAGTACTTC,CASSLAGQGAYEQYF
TRBJ1-5,TRBD1,TRBV27,once,TGTGCCAGCAGTTTGTCGACAGGGAGGCAGCCCCAGCATTTT,CASSLSTGRQPQHF